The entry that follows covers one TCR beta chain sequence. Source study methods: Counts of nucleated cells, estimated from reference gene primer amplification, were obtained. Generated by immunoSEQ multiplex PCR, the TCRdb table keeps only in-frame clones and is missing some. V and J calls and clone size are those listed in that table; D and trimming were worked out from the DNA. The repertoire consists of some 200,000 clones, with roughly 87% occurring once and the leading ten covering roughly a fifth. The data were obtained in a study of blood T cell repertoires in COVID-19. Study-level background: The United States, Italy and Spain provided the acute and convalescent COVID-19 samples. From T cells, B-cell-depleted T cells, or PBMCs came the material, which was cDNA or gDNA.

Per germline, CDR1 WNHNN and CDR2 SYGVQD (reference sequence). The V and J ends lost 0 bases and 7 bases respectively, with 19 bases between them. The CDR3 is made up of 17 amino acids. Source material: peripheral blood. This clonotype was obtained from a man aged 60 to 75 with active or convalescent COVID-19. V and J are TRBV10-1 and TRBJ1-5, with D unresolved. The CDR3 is CASSESTRRFFKQPQHF. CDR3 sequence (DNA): TGCGCCAGCAGTGAGTCGACTCGACGGTTTTTTAAGCAGCCCCAGCATTTT.